This T cell receptor (beta chain) was sequenced for a study of T cell responses to AZD1222 COVID-19 vaccine. Study conclusions and caveats: Of spike-specific TCRs, nearly half reportedly target regions left unmutated in variants. Compared with day 0, the breadth and depth of the Spike-specific TCR repertoire rose significantly after two doses of AZD1222. Spike was spanned by vaccine-associated CD4 TCRs, which were dominant at 160-218 and 743-854.

This table comes from immunoSEQ multiplex PCR, and its TCRdb copy is limited to in-frame clones, with some not included. The sample yields 100,000 to 120,000 clones, 82% seen once. On this clone itself: Its matching antigen is unknown.

The sequence came from an adult in good health. The sequencing here drew on peripheral blood, taken on day 0 of AZD1222 vaccination.

The CDR3 coding sequence is TGTGCCAGCAGTGAATCCTTCTCCTACGAGCAGTACTTC. This codes for CASSESFSYEQYF. The chain carries TRBV2 and TRBJ2-7; no definite D call. This CDR3 is 13 amino acids long. Deletions cut 2 bases from V and 0 bases from J, with 5 bases between. Germline V gene data show CDR1 as SNHLY and CDR2 as FYNNEI. The full variable domain, its missing parts supplied by reference TRBV2 and TRBJ2-7, is EPEVTQTPSHQVTQMGQEVILRCVPISNHLYFYWYRQILGQKVEFLVSFYNNEISEKSEIFDDQFSVERPDGSNFTLKIRSTKLEDSAMYFCASSESFSYEQYFGPGTRLTVT.